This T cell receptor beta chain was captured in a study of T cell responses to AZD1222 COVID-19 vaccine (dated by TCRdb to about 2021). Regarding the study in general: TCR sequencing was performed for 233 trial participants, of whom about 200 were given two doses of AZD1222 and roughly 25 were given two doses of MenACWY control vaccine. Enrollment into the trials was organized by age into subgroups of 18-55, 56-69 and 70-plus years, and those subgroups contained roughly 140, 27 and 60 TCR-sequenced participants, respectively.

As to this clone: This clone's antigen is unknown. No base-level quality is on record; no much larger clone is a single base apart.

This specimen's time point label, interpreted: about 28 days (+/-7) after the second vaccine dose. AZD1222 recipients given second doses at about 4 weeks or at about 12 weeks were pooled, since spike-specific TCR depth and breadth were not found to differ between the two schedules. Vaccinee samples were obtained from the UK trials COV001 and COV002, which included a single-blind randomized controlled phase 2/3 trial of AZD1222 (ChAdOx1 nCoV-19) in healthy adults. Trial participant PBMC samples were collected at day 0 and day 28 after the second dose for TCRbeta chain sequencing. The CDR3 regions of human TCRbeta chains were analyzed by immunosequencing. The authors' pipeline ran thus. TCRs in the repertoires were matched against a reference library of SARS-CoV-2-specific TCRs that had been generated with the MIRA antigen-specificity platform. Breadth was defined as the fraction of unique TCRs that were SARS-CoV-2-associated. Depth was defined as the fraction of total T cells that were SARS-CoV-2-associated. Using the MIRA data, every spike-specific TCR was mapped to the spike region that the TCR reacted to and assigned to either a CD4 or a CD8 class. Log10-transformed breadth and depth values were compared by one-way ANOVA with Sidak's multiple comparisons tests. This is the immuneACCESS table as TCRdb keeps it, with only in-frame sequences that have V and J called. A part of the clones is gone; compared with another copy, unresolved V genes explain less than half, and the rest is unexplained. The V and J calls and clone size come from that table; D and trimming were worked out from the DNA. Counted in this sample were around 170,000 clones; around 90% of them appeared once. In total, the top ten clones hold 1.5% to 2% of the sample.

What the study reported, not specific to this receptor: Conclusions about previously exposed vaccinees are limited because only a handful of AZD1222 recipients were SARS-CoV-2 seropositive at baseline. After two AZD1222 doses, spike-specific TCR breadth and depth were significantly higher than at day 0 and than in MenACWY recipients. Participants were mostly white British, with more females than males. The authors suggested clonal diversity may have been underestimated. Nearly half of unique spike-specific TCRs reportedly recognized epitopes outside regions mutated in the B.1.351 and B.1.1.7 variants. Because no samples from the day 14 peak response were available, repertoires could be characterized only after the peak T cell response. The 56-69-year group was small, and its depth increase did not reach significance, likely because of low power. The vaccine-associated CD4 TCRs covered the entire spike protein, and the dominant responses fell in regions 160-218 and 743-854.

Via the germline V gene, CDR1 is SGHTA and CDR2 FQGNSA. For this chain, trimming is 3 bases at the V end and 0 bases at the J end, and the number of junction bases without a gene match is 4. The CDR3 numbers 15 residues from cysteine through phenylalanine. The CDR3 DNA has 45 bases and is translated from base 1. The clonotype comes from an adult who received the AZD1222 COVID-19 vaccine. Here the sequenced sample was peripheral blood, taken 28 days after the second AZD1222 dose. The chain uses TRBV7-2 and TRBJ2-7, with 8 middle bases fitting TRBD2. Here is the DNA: TGTGCCAGCAGCTTCGGGGGGGTTAGCTCCTACGAGCAGTACTTC. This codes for CASSFGGVSSYEQYF.